The clone carrying this T cell receptor beta chain appeared once. The CDR3 extends over 13 amino acids. Trimming cost V 0 bases and J 8 bases, with 9 bases left between them. Germline CDR1 and CDR2: KGHDR and SFDVKD. Source study methods: Estimates of nucleated cell counts were drawn from the amplification of reference gene primers. Here immunoSEQ multiplex PCR was the method, and the copy in TCRdb shows in-frame clones only, minus some. The V and J calls and clone size were taken over from that table, and D and trimming were inferred from the DNA. The data show about 170,000 clones, with around four fifths seen just once and about 3.5% held by the top ten. The data stem from a study of blood T cell repertoires in COVID-19. Turning to the study itself: The United States, Italy and Spain supplied acute and convalescent COVID-19 samples. PBMCs, B-cell-depleted T cells, or T cells provided the cDNA or gDNA that made up the material.

Participant-given clinical history determined each cohort assignment. This rearrangement joins TRBV24-1 to TRBJ1-2; D not resolved. Sequences were obtained from PBMCs or T cells enriched from blood (not recorded which). This TCR derives from a woman in her 50s in a cohort exposed to, infected with or recovered from COVID-19 (not recorded which). The CDR3 DNA reads as TGTGCCACCAGTGATTTGGGACTCGAGGGCTACACCTTC. Translated: CATSDLGLEGYTF.